The 28 T cell receptor beta chains below all came from one sample that was sequenced in a study of T cells in Graves' hyperthyroidism and ophthalmopathy. Template material for amplifying TCR beta CDR3 regions consisted of RNA transcripts. RT-PCR in the first round (using the HTBI primer set) targeted the TCR CDR3. TCRdb itself ran the multiplex PCR reads through MiXCR, one entry per CDR3 protein. The sample carries hundreds of thousands of distinct CDR3 sequences, about a sixth recorded once. The sequenced material came from blood. These receptors were collected from a woman aged 25 to 39 with Graves' hyperthyroidism.

The J gene is TRBJ1-5, the V gene TRBV20-1; D uncertain. Trimming pared 4 bases from V and 5 bases from J, leaving 9 bases between. The CDR3 covers 12 residues. The germline CDR1 and CDR2 sequences are DFQATT and SNEGSKA (reference sequence). Here the CDR3 reads CSATTSDQPQHF. The CDR3 coding sequence is TGCAGTGCTACTACCTCTGATCAGCCCCAGCATTTT.

This clonotype showed up many times. The chain joins TRBV11-3 to TRBJ2-1; D is unclear. V shed 5 bases and J shed 10 bases, with 18 bases lying between them. The CDR3 has 14 amino acids. Germline CDR1 reads SGHNT; CDR2 reads YENEEA. DNA for the CDR3: TGTGCCAGCAGCCTCCGGACCCGTGATGGGGAGCAGTTCTTC. This sequence encodes CASSLRTRDGEQFF.

This clonotype was seen repeatedly, ten times or more. V gene TRBV2 combines with J gene TRBJ2-1; the match to TRBD2 covers 11 bases. CDR1 and CDR2 from the germline V gene are SNHLY and FYNNEI. The V gene end was trimmed by 2 bases and the J gene end by 5 bases; junction bases not matched to a gene: 2. CDR3 length: 15 residues. The CDR3 DNA follows: TGTGCCAGCAGTGAACAGGGACTAGCGGACAATGAGCAGTTCTTC. Translating gives CASSEQGLADNEQFF.

This clonotype was seen only a few times. The chain recombines TRBV20-1 with TRBJ2-1; D call uncertain. Germline CDR1 is DFQATT and CDR2 is SNEGSKA (reference sequence). Deletions cut 0 bases from V and 0 bases from J, with 15 bases between. The CDR3 has 17 residues. The CDR3 region has the DNA TGCAGTGCTAGAGATCCGGGCCGCTTTAGCTCCTACAATGAGCAGTTCTTC. Amino acid sequence: CSARDPGRFSSYNEQFF.

This clonotype was recorded a few times. The J gene is TRBJ2-5, the V gene TRBV7-6; D not certain. CDR1 is SGHVS, CDR2 FNYEAQ, per germline. The CDR3 totals 15 residues. Trimming stripped 4 bases from V and 1 base from J, with 13 bases between. CDR3 sequence: CASSSIPVRQETQYF. The CDR3 DNA sequence: TGTGCCAGCAGCTCTATTCCTGTTCGCCAAGAGACCCAGTACTTC.

This clonotype was recorded many times. The rearrangement links TRBV11-2 to TRBJ2-7, with 8 nucleotides matching TRBD2. CDR1 and CDR2 from the germline V gene are SGHAT and FQNNGV. The CDR3 length is 15 residues. The ends lost 5 bases at V and 2 bases at J; junction bases unmatched: 8. The CDR3, as DNA: TGTGCCAGCAGCGTCCTAGGGACTAGAGCCTACGAGCAGTACTTC. As protein: CASSVLGTRAYEQYF.

This clonotype was observed many times. The chain joins TRBV5-1 to TRBJ2-1; D is uncertain. CDR3 length equals 16 residues. V was cut by 0 bases and J by 8 bases, with 18 bases left in between. Per germline, CDR1 SGHRS and CDR2 YFSETQ. The CDR3 loop reads CASSLGFGRESDEQFF. CDR3 DNA: TGCGCCAGCAGCTTGGGATTCGGGCGCGAGAGCGATGAGCAGTTCTTC.

The CDR3 coding sequence is TGCAGTGCTAGAGACGGGACTAGCGTCTCCTACGAGCAGTACTTC. Translated: CSARDGTSVSYEQYF. This chain connects TRBV20-1 to TRBJ2-7, with 10 bases aligning to TRBD2. From germline, CDR1 is DFQATT and CDR2 SNEGSKA (reference sequence). The V gene end was trimmed by 0 bases and the J gene end by 0 bases; junction bases not matched to a gene: 2. There are 15 residues in the CDR3.

This clonotype was seen a handful of times. This chain joins TRBV29-1 and TRBJ2-7; 7 bases match TRBD1. This CDR3 has 14 amino acids. Germline trimming cut 3 bases from V and 3 bases from J; bases unmatched to any gene: 8. Per germline, CDR1 SQVTM and CDR2 ANQGSEA. CDR3 residues: CSVEDDRDGYEQYF. CDR3 nucleotide sequence: TGCAGCGTTGAGGACGACAGGGACGGCTACGAGCAGTACTTC.

The chain employs TRBV6-6 and TRBJ2-7; 7 nucleotides line up with TRBD2. Germline-derived CDR1 and CDR2 are MNHNY and SVGAGI (reference sequence). Trimming took 2 bases from V and 2 from J; bases not matched to a gene: 6. This CDR3 contains 15 residues. CDR3 in DNA: TGTGCCAGCAGTTACCTAGCGGACCATACCTACGAGCAGTACTTC. Protein product: CASSYLADHTYEQYF.

This clonotype was seen ten or more times. The rearrangement joins TRBV12-3 or TRBV12-4 to TRBJ2-5; 7 nucleotides align to TRBD1. The CDR3 covers 13 residues. J was trimmed by 4 bases and V by 5 bases; bases with no gene match: 4. The CDR3 coding sequence is TGTGCCAGCAGTCCGGACAGGAGAGAGACCCAGTACTTC. It specifies CASSPDRRETQYF.

Ten or more counts support this clonotype. As DNA, the CDR3 is TGTGCCAGCTCCCGGGACAGCGCCTACGAGCAGTACTTC. It translates to CASSRDSAYEQYF. The chain employs TRBV18 and TRBJ2-7, with 7 bases identical to TRBD1. Germline lookup yields CDR1 KGHSH and CDR2 LQKENI. V was pared by 6 bases and J by 2 bases, with 4 bases of the junction left unmatched. This CDR3 has 13 amino acids.

This clonotype was seen a handful of times. The chain links TRBV6-1 to TRBJ1-5, with D possibly being TRBD1 (5 bases). The CDR3 contains 16 residues. Trimming pared 8 bases from V and 0 bases from J, leaving 17 bases between. Per germline, CDR1 MNHNS and CDR2 SASEGT. The CDR3 DNA sequence: TGTGCCAGCCAGGAGTACGGGGCATATAGCAATCAGCCCCAGCATTTT. Protein: CASQEYGAYSNQPQHF.

This clonotype showed up just a few times. The rearrangement links TRBV9 to TRBJ2-3; no clear D gene. There are 16 residues in the CDR3. The germline CDR1 and CDR2 sequences are SGDLS and YYNGEE. V lost 6 bases and J lost 0, with 17 bases in between. CDR3 sequence: CASTRRERLSTDTQYF. The CDR3, as DNA: TGTGCCAGCACCCGAAGGGAACGGCTAAGCACAGATACGCAGTATTTT.

This clonotype came up many times. The genes are TRBV7-8 and TRBJ2-5, with 13 bases that match TRBD2. Per germline, CDR1 SGHVS and CDR2 FQNEAQ. V was pared by 8 bases and J by 4 bases, with 4 bases of the junction left unmatched. The CDR3 has 14 amino acids. This chain's CDR3 is CASRTSGSRETQYF. As DNA, the CDR3 is TGTGCCAGCCGGACTAGCGGGAGCCGAGAGACCCAGTACTTC.

This clonotype was recorded a few times. This chain connects TRBV9 to TRBJ1-2; 7 nucleotides align to TRBD1. V lost 3 bases, J lost 8 bases, and 13 bases stayed unmatched. The CDR3 sequence is 15 residues long. Germline V gene sequence: CDR1 SGDLS, CDR2 YYNGEE. The CDR3 region is CASSEQGRAYGGYTF. The CDR3, as DNA: TGTGCCAGCAGCGAACAGGGGCGGGCTTATGGCGGCTACACCTTC.

CDR3 sequence reads: CASTISTGGHYGYTF. The DNA of the CDR3 is TGTGCCAGCACTATATCGACAGGGGGACATTATGGCTACACCTTC. The chain combines TRBV7-2 with TRBJ1-2, with 9 bases identical to TRBD1. The CDR3 runs to 15 residues. The germline gives CDR1 SGHTA, CDR2 FQGNSA. V lost 7 bases and J lost 5; bases outside the gene matches: 11.

At least ten counts were recorded for this clonotype. The chain couples TRBV11-2 to TRBJ1-6; D ambiguous. Deletions cut 1 base from V and 8 bases from J, with 6 bases between. The CDR3 has 13 amino acids. Germline V CDR1 and CDR2: SGHAT, FQNNGV. The DNA for the CDR3 is TGTGCCAGCAGCTTAGTTAGTGATTCACCCCTCCACTTT. Protein sequence: CASSLVSDSPLHF. Using reference TRBV11-2 and TRBJ1-6 for the parts outside the CDR3, the full variable domain is EAGVAQSPRYKIIEKRQSVAFWCNPISGHATLYWYQQILGQGPKLLIQFQNNGVVDDSQLPKDRFSAERLKGVDSTLKIQPAKLEDSAVYLCASSLVSDSPLHFGNGTRLTVT.

As concerns this clonotype: Being one base from a much bigger clone, this may be a read error. The gene calls are TRBV11-2 and TRBJ1-3, with 10 bases identical to TRBD1. The CDR3 loop spans 16 amino acids. The germline CDR1 and CDR2 sequences are SGHAT and FQNNGV. The CDR3 spells CASSQDRGGPGNTMYF. CDR3 nucleotides: TGTGCCAGCAGCCAGGACAGGGGGGGTCCTGGAAACACCATGTATTTT.

The table lists this clonotype with many counts. The rearrangement joins TRBV30 to TRBJ2-3; no reliable D call. Trimming shortened V by 0 bases and J by 0 bases, and 4 bases separated the two germline ends. Germline V CDR1 and CDR2: GTSNPN, SVGIG (reference sequence). This CDR3 spans 13 amino acids. The CDR3 loop is CAWSVGSTDTQYF. DNA of the CDR3: TGTGCCTGGAGTGTAGGAAGCACAGATACGCAGTATTTT.

At least ten counts were recorded for this clonotype. The chain has TRBV12-3 or TRBV12-4 and TRBJ2-3; D may be TRBD2 (5 bases). The CDR3 spans 12 residues. Trimming shortened V by 8 bases and J by 6 bases, and 12 bases separated the two germline ends. In DNA, the CDR3 is TGTGCCAGCTCACCGAGAGGGGATACGCAGTATTTT. Translated: CASSPRGDTQYF.

This clonotype was seen ten or more times. This chain joins TRBV28 and TRBJ1-2; a weak D match, TRBD1 (6 bases). The CDR3 runs 15 residues. Trimming took off 5 bases at V and 4 bases at J, with 17 bases between the two ends. The germline V gene has CDR1 MDHEN and CDR2 SYDVKM. DNA of the CDR3: TGTGCCAGCAGTCCCCCCGACAGGTCGACCTATGGCTACACCTTC. This encodes CASSPPDRSTYGYTF.

This clonotype was seen many times. The rearrangement joins TRBV28 to TRBJ1-5; TRBD1 aligns across 7 bases. The germline CDR1 and CDR2 sequences are MDHEN and SYDVKM. The CDR3 extends over 16 amino acids. V was clipped by 5 bases and J by 5 bases; unmatched bases: 12. The CDR3 nucleotides are TGTGCCAGCAGTCCCGCGGGACAGAGAATTGATCAGCCCCAGCATTTT. Protein product: CASSPAGQRIDQPQHF.

At least ten counts were recorded for this clonotype. The chain combines TRBV30 with TRBJ2-2, with a tentative D call TRBD1 (6 bases). From germline, CDR1 is GTSNPN and CDR2 SVGIG (reference sequence). This CDR3 contains 14 residues. V was pared by 5 bases and J by 0 bases, with 10 bases between. CDR3 loop: CAWVRQANTGELFF. In DNA, the CDR3 is TGTGCCTGGGTGAGACAGGCGAACACCGGGGAGCTGTTTTTT.

The chain couples TRBV2 to TRBJ2-3; TRBD2 aligns across 9 bases. V dropped 3 bases and J dropped 4; count of bases not matched to a gene: 8. The CDR3 is 16 amino acids. The V gene's germline CDR1 is SNHLY and CDR2 FYNNEI. The CDR3 is CASSEFAGGGPDTQYF. The CDR3 DNA sequence: TGTGCCAGCAGTGAGTTTGCGGGAGGGGGCCCAGATACGCAGTATTTT.

This chain connects TRBV12-5 to TRBJ2-1; TRBD2 aligns across 8 bases. Trimming cost V 0 bases and J 4 bases; bases outside gene matches: 8. This CDR3 is 17 amino acids long. Germline CDR1 reads LGHNT; CDR2 reads FRNRAP. CDR3 amino acids: CASGLVEVAGSYNEQFF. CDR3 nucleotide sequence: TGTGCTAGTGGTTTGGTAGAGGTAGCGGGGAGTTACAATGAGCAGTTCTTC.

J is TRBJ2-4 and V is TRBV14, with 7 nucleotides matching TRBD1. The germline V gene has CDR1 SGHDN and CDR2 FVKESK. The ends lost 1 base at V and 2 bases at J; junction bases unmatched: 8. The CDR3 extends over 17 amino acids. CDR3: CASSQGTTGASKNIQYF. In nucleotides, the CDR3 is TGTGCCAGCAGCCAAGGCACCACAGGGGCGTCCAAAAACATTCAGTACTTC.

This chain joins TRBV28 and TRBJ2-7; 7 bases are shared with TRBD1. In germline, CDR1 is MDHEN, CDR2 SYDVKM. The CDR3 runs 14 residues. V dropped 7 bases and J dropped 5; count of bases not matched to a gene: 11. CDR3 in amino acids: CASKHMGTDHEQYF. DNA of the CDR3: TGTGCCAGCAAACATATGGGGACAGACCACGAGCAGTACTTC.